These T cell receptor beta chains were read from a single sample in a study of cytomegalovirus exposure and HLA in healthy donors. Repertoires were generated with immunoSEQ multiplex PCR, while TCRdb's copy carries only in-frame clones and drops some. Among over 100,000 clones listed, roughly 72% were seen once. Input material: PBMCs. These receptors came from a woman aged 18-29 years in good health and CMV-seropositive. CDR3s include the opening cysteine and the closing phenylalanine or tryptophan. Fields, in order: clone size, J gene, V gene, D gene, CDR3 protein, CDR3 DNA. The D gene is left open where the match is weak. Not all rows give a size; the values are once, few, many and, for expanded clones, a class.

>.|TRBJ2-3|TRBV5-6|.
CASSLRAGDTQYF
TGTGCCAGCAGCTTGAGAGCGGGAGATACGCAGTATTTT
>.|TRBJ2-7|TRBV6-5|TRBD2
CASSKGLAGLYEQYF
TGTGCCAGCAGTAAGGGACTAGCGGGACTGTACGAGCAGTACTTC
>.|TRBJ2-5|TRBV30|.
CAWRPTGGSTETQYF
TGTGCCTGGAGACCCACCGGGGGTTCCACAGAGACCCAGTACTTC
>.|TRBJ1-4|TRBV6-5|.
CASRRSATNEKLFF
TGTGCCAGCAGGAGGAGTGCAACTAATGAAAAACTGTTTTTT
>.|TRBJ1-5|TRBV19|TRBD1
CASSSEGQSNQPQHF
TGTGCCAGTAGTTCCGAGGGACAGAGCAATCAGCCCCAGCATTTT
>.|TRBJ2-7|TRBV4-2|.
CASSQGEVNIEQYF
TGTGCCAGCAGCCAAGGTGAGGTTAACATCGAGCAGTACTTC
>.|TRBJ2-7|TRBV5-4|.
CASSFGPGSYEQYF
TGTGCCAGCAGCTTTGGACCGGGGTCCTACGAGCAGTACTTC
>.|TRBJ2-3|TRBV19|TRBD2
CASSTLGREATTDTQYF
TGTGCCAGTAGTACCCTCGGGCGGGAGGCAACCACAGATACGCAGTATTTT
>.|TRBJ1-2|TRBV30|.
CAWSRGGDNYGYTF
TGTGCCTGGAGTCGGGGGGGCGATAACTATGGCTACACCTTC
>.|TRBJ1-2|TRBV7-9|TRBD1
CASSPTGMYYGYTF
TGTGCCAGCAGCCCGACAGGGATGTACTATGGCTACACCTTC
>.|TRBJ2-3|TRBV5-4|.
CASSLAGDTQYF
TGTGCCAGCAGCTTAGCGGGAGATACGCAGTATTTT
>few|TRBJ2-1|TRBV2|.
CASSGGSSYNEQFF
TGTGCCAGCAGTGGCGGCTCGTCCTACAATGAGCAGTTCTTC
>.|TRBJ2-5|TRBV27|.
CASSLTAEGETQYF
TGTGCCAGCAGTTTAACTGCGGAGGGGGAGACCCAGTACTTC
>.|TRBJ2-7|TRBV6-5|.
CASTESVYSYEQYF
TGTGCCAGCACCGAGAGTGTATACTCCTACGAGCAGTACTTC
>.|TRBJ1-5|TRBV25-1|.
CASSGGVGNQPQHF
TGTGCCAGCAGTGGGGGGGTTGGCAATCAGCCCCAGCATTTT
>.|TRBJ1-1|TRBV30|.
CAWSGRSMNTEAFF
TGTGCCTGGAGCGGTCGAAGCATGAACACTGAAGCTTTCTTT
>.|TRBJ1-6|TRBV30|.
CAWSQEGWHSPLHF
TGTGCCTGGAGTCAGGAGGGTTGGCATTCACCCCTCCACTTT
>once|TRBJ2-7|TRBV29-1|TRBD2
CSVGWLADEQYF
TGCAGCGTTGGATGGCTAGCGGACGAGCAGTACTTC
>.|TRBJ2-3|TRBV5-1|.
CASSRRETQYF
TGCGCCAGCAGCCGCCGGGAGACGCAGTATTTT
>.|TRBJ1-5|TRBV30|.
CAWSREPSSPQPQHF
TGTGCCTGGAGTCGGGAGCCCTCATCCCCTCAGCCCCAGCATTTT
>.|TRBJ1-2|TRBV27|.
CASSLSARSIYGYTF
TGTGCCAGCAGTTTATCGGCCAGGTCCATCTATGGCTACACCTTC
>.|TRBJ2-7|TRBV30|TRBD1
CAWSVAGQGDIEQYF
TGTGCCTGGAGTGTAGCTGGACAGGGAGACATCGAGCAGTACTTC